This T cell receptor (beta chain) was observed in a study of shared clonotypes between healthy human individuals. Assay used: immunoSEQ multiplex PCR; TCRdb lists only in-frame clones, some missing. The table has some 2,000,000 clones, 90% to 95% seen once. Both subsets, CD45RA+ naive and CD45RA-negative memory, were split from the CD4+ cells. CDR3 length: 11 residues. Germline CDR1 is MDHEN and CDR2 is SYDVKM. Trimming left V 6 bases short and J 12 bases short, with 15 bases between. Source material: naive CD4+ T cells sorted from blood. As to subset: CD45RA+ positively selected. The receptor's source is a man aged 18-30 years in good health. V is TRBV28 and J is TRBJ2-7; D is tentatively TRBD1 or TRBD2 (5 bases each). The CDR3 reads CASRSRDQWYF. Here the CDR3 DNA reads TGTGCCAGCAGATCCAGGGACCAGTGGTACTTC.